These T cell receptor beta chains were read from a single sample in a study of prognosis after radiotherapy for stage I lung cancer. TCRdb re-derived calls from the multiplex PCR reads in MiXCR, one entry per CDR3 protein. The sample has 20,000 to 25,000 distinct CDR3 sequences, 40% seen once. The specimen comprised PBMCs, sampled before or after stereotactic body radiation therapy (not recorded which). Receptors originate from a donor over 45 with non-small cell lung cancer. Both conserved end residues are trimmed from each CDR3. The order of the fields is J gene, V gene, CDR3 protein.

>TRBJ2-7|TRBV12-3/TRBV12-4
ASSLERANSYEQY
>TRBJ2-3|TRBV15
ATSSRGTDTQY
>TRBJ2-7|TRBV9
ASSVDGSHEQY
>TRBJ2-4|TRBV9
ASSPGQGGTSVDIQY
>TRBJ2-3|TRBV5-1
ASHLGGYTDTQY
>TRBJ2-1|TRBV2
ASRLAGVYNEQF
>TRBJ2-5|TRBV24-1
ATSDTGEETQY
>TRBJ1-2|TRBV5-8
ASSARTEGYGYT
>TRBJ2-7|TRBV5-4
ASSPPDSNYEQY
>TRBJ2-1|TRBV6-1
ASYNHPYNEQF
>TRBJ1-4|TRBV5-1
ASSEGGNEKLF
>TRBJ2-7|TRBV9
ASSVSAGPSYEQY
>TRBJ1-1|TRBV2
ASGGQPNTEAF
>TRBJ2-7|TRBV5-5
ASSPSLAGSYEQY
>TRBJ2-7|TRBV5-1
ASSLGARESYEQY
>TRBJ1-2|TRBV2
AKSGQFYGYT
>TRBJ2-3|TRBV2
ASSEAVRDGVDRADTQY
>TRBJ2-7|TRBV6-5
ASSYSMAEEIYEQY
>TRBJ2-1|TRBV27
ASSFSGLNEQF
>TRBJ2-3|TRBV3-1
ASSPRVSTDTQY
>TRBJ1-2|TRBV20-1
SVPKPGSRGYT
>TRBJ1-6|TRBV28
ASSDSPGGYSPLH
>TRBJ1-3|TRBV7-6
ASSLAFRGNTIY
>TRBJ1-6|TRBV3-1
ASSQGSYSPLH
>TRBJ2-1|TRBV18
ASSPILGSGSINEQF
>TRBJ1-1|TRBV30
AWSVRRNTEAF
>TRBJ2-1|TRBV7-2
ASSSGLYNEQF
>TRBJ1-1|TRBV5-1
ASSSGGARNTEAF
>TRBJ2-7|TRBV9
ASSAESGAAEGLEQY
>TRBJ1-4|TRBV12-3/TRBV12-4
ASSLSEKLF
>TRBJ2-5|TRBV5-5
ASSLLAGTQETQY
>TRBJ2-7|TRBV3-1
ASSQDLAASSYEQY